The rows below give T cell receptor beta chains drawn from one sample of a study of regulatory T cells in long-lasting Graves disease. TCRdb used MiXCR to reprocess the multiplex PCR reads, holding one entry per CDR3 protein. This repertoire shows about 470,000 distinct CDR3 sequences, 20% to 25% found once; its top ten account for less than 9%. This material consisted of peripheral blood mononuclear cells (PBMCs), taken when the disease was refractory, from a patient treated with antithyroid drugs. The receptors here all came from a female donor with Graves disease. Both conserved end residues are part of each CDR3. Fields, in order: CDR3 length, J gene, clone size, V gene, D gene, CDR3 DNA, CDR3 protein. D genes are given only for firm matches. Clone size is stated in some rows and not others, as once, few, many or a class when expanded.

>16|TRBJ1-6|many|TRBV19|.
TGTGCCAGTAGTGCCACTCCAGGGAGTCGGAATTCACCCCTCCACTTT
CASSATPGSRNSPLHF
>15|TRBJ2-1|few|TRBV3-1|TRBD1
TGTGCCAGCAGCCAATTTCAGGGGGCCTACAATGAGCAGTTCTTC
CASSQFQGAYNEQFF
>14|TRBJ2-4|many|TRBV28|.
TGTGCCAGCAGTCCCTCCCGGGAATCTCCGCTCCATTACTTC
CASSPSRESPLHYF
>20|TRBJ2-1|few|TRBV28|TRBD2
TGTGCCAGCAGTCCCCTAGGCTATAGCACTAGCGGGAGAAGCTACAATGAGCAGTTCTTC
CASSPLGYSTSGRSYNEQFF
>15|TRBJ1-3|few|TRBV10-3|TRBD1
TGTGCCAGCGACCGGGACAGGGGGCTTAGAAACACCATATATTTT
CASDRDRGLRNTIYF
>16|TRBJ1-2|many|TRBV28|.
TGTGCCAGCAGGACCTCTTTGGGGGGACCTAACTATGGCTACACCTTC
CASRTSLGGPNYGYTF
>16|TRBJ1-6|.|TRBV13|TRBD1
TGTGCCAGCAGCTTAGGCCTACAGGGGGGAAATTCACCCCTCCACTTT
CASSLGLQGGNSPLHF
>16|TRBJ2-5|.|TRBV4-3|.
TGCGCCAGCAGCCAAGGCGTCGGGAGAGATCAAGAGACCCAGTACTTC
CASSQGVGRDQETQYF
>16|TRBJ1-2|few|TRBV9|.
TGTGCCAGCAGCGTAGGAGTTGATGGCACTAACTATGGCTACACCTTC
CASSVGVDGTNYGYTF
>15|TRBJ2-7|few|TRBV7-9|.
TGTGCCAGCAGCCTCTCAAGTCGGTCGGCCTACGAGCAGTACTTC
CASSLSSRSAYEQYF
>12|TRBJ1-5|many|TRBV28|.
TGTGCCAGCAGACCTCAGGTCCGGCCCCAGCATTTT
CASRPQVRPQHF
>12|TRBJ1-5|.|TRBV29-1|.
TGCAGCATTCGGCAGACTGATCAGCCCCAGCATTTT
CSIRQTDQPQHF
>18|TRBJ1-5|few|TRBV19|TRBD1
TGTGCCAGTAGTCGACCGACCGGGGACAGAATAAGCAATCAGCCCCAGCATTTT
CASSRPTGDRISNQPQHF
>13|TRBJ2-7|.|TRBV7-9|.
TGTGCCAGCAGCTTATCGGTCGACTACGAGCAGTACTTC
CASSLSVDYEQYF
>13|TRBJ1-3|many|TRBV12-3/TRBV12-4|.
TGTGCCAGCAGCCAACTGACAGAAAACACCATATATTTT
CASSQLTENTIYF
>15|TRBJ2-7|many|TRBV6-5|.
TGTGCCAGCAGTTACTCGGAAAAGAGCTCCTACGAGCAGTACTTC
CASSYSEKSSYEQYF
>16|TRBJ2-2|many|TRBV28|TRBD2
TGTGCCAGCAGACCAGCGGGGGGTCCGAACACCGGGGAGCTGTTTTTT
CASRPAGGPNTGELFF
>11|TRBJ2-7|many|TRBV6-1|.
TGTGCCAGCAGCACTAACAGATTAGAGTACTTC
CASSTNRLEYF
>14|TRBJ1-4|many|TRBV2|TRBD1
TGTGCCAGCAGTCCACAGGGGCGGCGTGAAAAACTGTTTTTT
CASSPQGRREKLFF
>15|TRBJ2-2|.|TRBV27|.
TGTGCCAGCAGTTTATCTCTGAGGGGCGTCGGGGAGCTGTTTTTT
CASSLSLRGVGELFF
>14|TRBJ2-7|few|TRBV11-3|.
TGTGCCAGCAGCCCACCGGGACTCCGCTGGGAGCAGTACTTC
CASSPPGLRWEQYF
>14|TRBJ2-7|.|TRBV9|.
TGTGCCAGCAGCCCCGGGGCCGGACCCCGCGAGCAGTACTTC
CASSPGAGPREQYF
>15|TRBJ1-1|.|TRBV4-1|.
TGCGCCAGCAGCCAAGACAGCTGGATGAACACTGAAGCTTTCTTT
CASSQDSWMNTEAFF
>15|TRBJ1-2|few|TRBV3-1|.
TGTGCCAGCAGCCAAGACTTAGGATTCCAGTCCGGCTACACCTTC
CASSQDLGFQSGYTF
>12|TRBJ2-7|few|TRBV29-1|.
TGCAGCGTTGCAGTAGGGGCCTACGAGCAGTACTTC
CSVAVGAYEQYF
>15|TRBJ2-4|many|TRBV5-1|.
TGCGCCAGCAGCTTCCAACAGGGCCGGGAGAACATTCAGTACTTC
CASSFQQGRENIQYF
>13|TRBJ2-5|many|TRBV20-1|.
TGCAGTGCGGCGGCAGGGGTCCAAGAGACCCAGTACTTC
CSAAAGVQETQYF
>12|TRBJ2-7|.|TRBV6-1|.
TGTGCCAGCAGTATAGGGGCCCACGAGCAGTACTTC
CASSIGAHEQYF
>15|TRBJ1-6|few|TRBV5-4|.
TGTGCCAGCAGCCTCACCCGAGACCCCTATTCACCCCTCCACTTT
CASSLTRDPYSPLHF
>16|TRBJ2-1|.|TRBV28|TRBD2
TGTGCCAGCAGTTCGCTAGCGGAGAGCTCCTACAATGAGCAGTTCTTC
CASSSLAESSYNEQFF
>13|TRBJ1-6|.|TRBV4-1|.
TGCGCCAGCAGCCGGGTCTTGAATTCACCCCTCCACTTT
CASSRVLNSPLHF
>14|TRBJ1-5|many|TRBV28|.
TGTGCCAGCAGTTTTCAAGGGGGGCAACAGCCCCAGCATTTT
CASSFQGGQQPQHF
>18|TRBJ2-1|.|TRBV9|.
TGTGCCAGCAGCGTCCGAGGAGGGGCCGATAGCTCCTACAATGAGCAGTTCTTC
CASSVRGGADSSYNEQFF
>14|TRBJ1-5|few|TRBV6-1|.
TGTGCCAGCAGGGGACGGGGGAGAAATCAGCCCCAGCATTTT
CASRGRGRNQPQHF
>14|TRBJ2-5|few|TRBV7-7|.
TGTGCTAGCAGCTCTCACCTAATGGGGGAGACCCAGTACTTC
CASSSHLMGETQYF
>14|TRBJ2-7|many|TRBV19|.
TGTGCCAGTAGTAGCCGGGACACAGGCTACGAGCAGTACTTC
CASSSRDTGYEQYF
>14|TRBJ1-1|.|TRBV9|TRBD1
TGTGCCAGCAGCGTCTCACAGGGGAGCACTGAAGCTTTCTTT
CASSVSQGSTEAFF
>14|TRBJ2-7|many|TRBV28|TRBD1
TGTGCCAGCAGTTTGGACAGGGTGGACGACGAGCAGTACTTC
CASSLDRVDDEQYF
>13|TRBJ1-2|many|TRBV5-1|.
TGTGCCAGCAGCTTAGAGGCTAACTATGGCTACACCTTC
CASSLEANYGYTF
>16|TRBJ1-2|few|TRBV5-1|.
TGCGCCAGCAGCTTGGGGTGGCGGACCGAAAACTATGGCTACACCTTC
CASSLGWRTENYGYTF
>13|TRBJ2-7|many|TRBV28|TRBD1
TGTGCCAGCAGTTCGGGACAGCAAAACGAGCAGTACTTC
CASSSGQQNEQYF